This T cell receptor (beta chain) was observed in a study of CD4+ T cells in melanoma. Trimming cost V 0 bases and J 6 bases, with 15 bases left between them. The CDR3 has 16 amino acids. Per the germline V gene, CDR1 is MGHRA and CDR2 is YSYEKL. Libraries were prepared by immunoSEQ multiplex PCR; TCRdb keeps only in-frame clonotypes and omits some of them. The data hold about 9,600 clones, with roughly 80% observed a single time. Study outcomes and limitations: A reported correlation linked neoantigen-specific CD4+ T cells to CD8+, macrophage and B cell function.

A note on this clone: Its antigen remains unidentified.

The sequence was collected from a human donor with melanoma. The chain employs TRBV4-1 and TRBJ2-1; no definite D call. The source material was cells from a culture (not recorded whether cultured in vitro). CDR3 amino acids: CASSQDPAETFNEQFF. The CDR3, as DNA: TGCGCCAGCAGCCAAGATCCGGCAGAGACTTTCAATGAGCAGTTCTTC.